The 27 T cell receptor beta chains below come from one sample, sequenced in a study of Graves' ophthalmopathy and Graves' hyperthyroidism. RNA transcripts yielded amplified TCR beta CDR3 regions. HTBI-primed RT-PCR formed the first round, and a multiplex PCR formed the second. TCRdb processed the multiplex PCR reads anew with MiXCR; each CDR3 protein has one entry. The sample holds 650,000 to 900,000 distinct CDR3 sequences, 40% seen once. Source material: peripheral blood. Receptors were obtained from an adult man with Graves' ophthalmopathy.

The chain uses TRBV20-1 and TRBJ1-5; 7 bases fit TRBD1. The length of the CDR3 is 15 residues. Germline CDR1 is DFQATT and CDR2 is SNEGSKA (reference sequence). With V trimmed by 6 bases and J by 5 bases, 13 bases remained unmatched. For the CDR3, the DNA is TGCAGTGCCAGACAGGGAGCGACCCCGTATCAGCCCCAGCATTTT. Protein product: CSARQGATPYQPQHF.

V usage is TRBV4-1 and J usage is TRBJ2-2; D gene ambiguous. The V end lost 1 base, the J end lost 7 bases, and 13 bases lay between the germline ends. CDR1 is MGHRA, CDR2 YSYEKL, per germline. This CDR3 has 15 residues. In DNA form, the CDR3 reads TGCGCCAGCAGCCAAGGAAGGTGGGCTGGCGGGGAGCTGTTTTTT. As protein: CASSQGRWAGGELFF.

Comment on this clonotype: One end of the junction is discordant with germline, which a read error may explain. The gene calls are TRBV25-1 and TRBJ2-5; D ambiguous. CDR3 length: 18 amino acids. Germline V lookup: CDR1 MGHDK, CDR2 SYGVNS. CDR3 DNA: TGTGCCAGCAGTCCAACGAGAACCCGCCTAGGCAGGCAAGAGGCCCAGTACTTC. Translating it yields CASSPTRTRLGRQEAQYF.

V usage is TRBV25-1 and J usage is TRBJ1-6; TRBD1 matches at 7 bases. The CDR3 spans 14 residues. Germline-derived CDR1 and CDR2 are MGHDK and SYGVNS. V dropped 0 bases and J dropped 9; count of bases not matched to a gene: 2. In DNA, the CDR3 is TGTGCCAGCAGTGAATATTCAGGGGGTTCACCCCTCCACTTT. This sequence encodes CASSEYSGGSPLHF.

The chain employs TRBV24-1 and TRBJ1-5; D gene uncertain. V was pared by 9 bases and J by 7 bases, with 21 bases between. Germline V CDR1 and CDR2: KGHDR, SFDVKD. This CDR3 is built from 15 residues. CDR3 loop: CATQKVAQINQPQHF. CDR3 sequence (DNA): TGTGCCACCCAAAAGGTGGCGCAGATCAACCAGCCCCAGCATTTT.

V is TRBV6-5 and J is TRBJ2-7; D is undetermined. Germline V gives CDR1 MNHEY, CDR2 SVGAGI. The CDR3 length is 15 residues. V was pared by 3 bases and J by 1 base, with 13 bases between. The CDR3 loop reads CASSYLSAVSYEQYF. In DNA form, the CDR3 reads TGTGCCAGCAGTTATCTGTCAGCTGTTTCCTACGAGCAGTACTTC.

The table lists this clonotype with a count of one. The CDR3 reads CASSPVAEMNTEAFF. The DNA of the CDR3 is TGTGCCAGCTCACCAGTCGCCGAAATGAACACTGAAGCTTTCTTT. The J gene is TRBJ1-1, the V gene TRBV7-8; no reliable D call. Germline lookup yields CDR1 SGHVS and CDR2 FQNEAQ. Deletions cut 8 bases from V and 0 bases from J, with 16 bases between. CDR3 length equals 15 residues.

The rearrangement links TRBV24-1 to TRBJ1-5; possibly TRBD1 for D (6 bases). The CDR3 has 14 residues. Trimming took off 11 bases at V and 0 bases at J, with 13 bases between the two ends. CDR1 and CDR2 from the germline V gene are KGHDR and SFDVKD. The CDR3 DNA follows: TGTGCCAGCTCAAAGGACAGTAGCAATCAGCCCCAGCATTTT. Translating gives CASSKDSSNQPQHF.

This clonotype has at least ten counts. The CDR3, as DNA: TGCAGCGTACACAGGGGGGGGAACACTGAAGCTTTCTTT. Its translation is CSVHRGGNTEAFF. The chain employs TRBV29-1 and TRBJ1-1, with 8 bases identical to TRBD1. This CDR3 contains 13 residues. V trimming: 6 bases; J trimming: 1 base; junction bases outside the gene matches: 4. Germline CDR1 and CDR2: SQVTM and ANQGSEA.

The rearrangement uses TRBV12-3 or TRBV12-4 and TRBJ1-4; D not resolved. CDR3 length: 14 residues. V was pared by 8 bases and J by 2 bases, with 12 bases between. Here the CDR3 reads CASGWSSTNEKLFF. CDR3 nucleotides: TGTGCCAGCGGCTGGTCCTCCACTAATGAAAAACTGTTTTTT.

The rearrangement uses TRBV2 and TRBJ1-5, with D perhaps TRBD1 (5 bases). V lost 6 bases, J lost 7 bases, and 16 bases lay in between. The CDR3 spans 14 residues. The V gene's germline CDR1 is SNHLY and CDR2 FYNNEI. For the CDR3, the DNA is TGTGCCAGCAGAAGAGACAGTGGGGTCCAGCCCCAGCATTTT. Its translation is CASRRDSGVQPQHF.

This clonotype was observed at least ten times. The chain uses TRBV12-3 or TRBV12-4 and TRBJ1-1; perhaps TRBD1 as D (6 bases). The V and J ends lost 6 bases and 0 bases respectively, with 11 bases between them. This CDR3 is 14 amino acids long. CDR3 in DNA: TGTGCCAGCAGCCAAGGGACATTGAACACTGAAGCTTTCTTT. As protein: CASSQGTLNTEAFF.

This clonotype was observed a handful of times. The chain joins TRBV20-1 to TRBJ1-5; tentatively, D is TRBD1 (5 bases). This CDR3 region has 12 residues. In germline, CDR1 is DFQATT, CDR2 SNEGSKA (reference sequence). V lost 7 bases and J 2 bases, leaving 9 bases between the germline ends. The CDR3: CSVWGRNQPQHF. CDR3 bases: TGCAGTGTGTGGGGACGCAATCAGCCCCAGCATTTT.

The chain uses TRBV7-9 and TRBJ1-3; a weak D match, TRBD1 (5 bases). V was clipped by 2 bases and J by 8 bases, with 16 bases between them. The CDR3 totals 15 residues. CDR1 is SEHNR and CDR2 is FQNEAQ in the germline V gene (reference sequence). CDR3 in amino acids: CASSLRAGYGYTIYF. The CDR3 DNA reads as TGTGCCAGCAGCTTACGGGCAGGGTATGGCTACACCATATATTTT.

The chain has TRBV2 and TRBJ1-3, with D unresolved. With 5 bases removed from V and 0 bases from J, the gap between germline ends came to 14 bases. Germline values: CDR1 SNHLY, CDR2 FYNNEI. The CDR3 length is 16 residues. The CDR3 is CASSYSRVLSGNTIYF. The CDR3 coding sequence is TGTGCCAGCAGTTACTCGCGTGTTCTCTCTGGAAACACCATATATTTT.

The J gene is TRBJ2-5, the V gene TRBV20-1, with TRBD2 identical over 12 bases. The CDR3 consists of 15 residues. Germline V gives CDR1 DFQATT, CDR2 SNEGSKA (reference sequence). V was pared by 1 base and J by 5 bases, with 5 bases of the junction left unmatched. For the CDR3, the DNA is TGCAGTGCTAGAGGACTAGCGGGGGTTAAGGAGACCCAGTACTTC. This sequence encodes CSARGLAGVKETQYF.

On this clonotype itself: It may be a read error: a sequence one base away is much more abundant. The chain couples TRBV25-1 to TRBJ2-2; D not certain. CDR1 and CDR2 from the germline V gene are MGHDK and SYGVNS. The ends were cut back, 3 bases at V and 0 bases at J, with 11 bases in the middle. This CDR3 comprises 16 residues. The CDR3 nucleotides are TGTGCCAGCAGTGATTTGCCTCCAGCGAACACCGGGGAGCTGTTTTTT. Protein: CASSDLPPANTGELFF.

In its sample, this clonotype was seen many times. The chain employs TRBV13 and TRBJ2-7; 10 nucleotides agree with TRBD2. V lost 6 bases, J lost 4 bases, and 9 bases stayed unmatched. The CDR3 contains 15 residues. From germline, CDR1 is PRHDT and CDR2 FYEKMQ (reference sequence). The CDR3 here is CASSKRLAGKYEQYF. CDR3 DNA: TGTGCCAGCAGTAAACGACTAGCGGGCAAGTACGAGCAGTACTTC.

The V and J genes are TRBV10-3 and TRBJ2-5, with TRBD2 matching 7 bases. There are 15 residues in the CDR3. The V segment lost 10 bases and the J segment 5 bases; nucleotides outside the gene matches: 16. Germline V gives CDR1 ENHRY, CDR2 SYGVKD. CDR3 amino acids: CATSKGRDPRETQYF. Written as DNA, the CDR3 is TGTGCCACCTCTAAAGGGAGGGACCCCCGGGAGACCCAGTACTTC.

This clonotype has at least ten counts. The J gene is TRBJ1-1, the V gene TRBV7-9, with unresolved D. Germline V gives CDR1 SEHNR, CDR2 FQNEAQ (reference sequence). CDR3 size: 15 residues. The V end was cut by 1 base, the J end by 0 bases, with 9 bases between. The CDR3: CASSLVGGLNTEAFF. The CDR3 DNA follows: TGTGCCAGCAGCTTAGTTGGCGGGCTGAACACTGAAGCTTTCTTT.

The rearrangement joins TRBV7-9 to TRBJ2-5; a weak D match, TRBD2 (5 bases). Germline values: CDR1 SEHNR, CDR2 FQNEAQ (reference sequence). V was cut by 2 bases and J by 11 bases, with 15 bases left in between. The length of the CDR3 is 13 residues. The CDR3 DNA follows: TGTGCCAGCAGCTTAATAGCCGGGGATCCACAGTACTTC. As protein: CASSLIAGDPQYF.

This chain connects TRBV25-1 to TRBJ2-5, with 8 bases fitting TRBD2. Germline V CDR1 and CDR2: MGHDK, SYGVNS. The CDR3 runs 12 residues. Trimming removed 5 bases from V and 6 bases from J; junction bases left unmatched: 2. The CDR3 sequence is CASSQREKTQYF. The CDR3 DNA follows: TGTGCCAGCAGTCAGCGGGAGAAGACCCAGTACTTC.

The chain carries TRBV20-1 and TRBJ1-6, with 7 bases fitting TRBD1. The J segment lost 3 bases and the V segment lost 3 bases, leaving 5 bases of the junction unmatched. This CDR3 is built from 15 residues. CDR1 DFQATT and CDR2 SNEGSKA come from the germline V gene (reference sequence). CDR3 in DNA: TGCAGTGCTAGGCCGGGACAGCACTATAATTCACCCCTCCACTTT. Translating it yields CSARPGQHYNSPLHF.

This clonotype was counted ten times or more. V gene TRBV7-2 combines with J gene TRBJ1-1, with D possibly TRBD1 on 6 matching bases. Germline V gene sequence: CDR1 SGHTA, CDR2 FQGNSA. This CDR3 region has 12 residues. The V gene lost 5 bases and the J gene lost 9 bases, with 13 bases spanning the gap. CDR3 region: CASSLLTGKAFF. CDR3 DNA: TGTGCCAGCAGCCTTTTGACAGGAAAAGCTTTCTTT.

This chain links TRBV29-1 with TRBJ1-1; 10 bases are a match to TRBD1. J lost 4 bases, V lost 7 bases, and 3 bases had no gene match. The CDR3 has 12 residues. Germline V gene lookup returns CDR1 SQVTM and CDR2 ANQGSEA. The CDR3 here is CSGDRGFTEAFF. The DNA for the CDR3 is TGCAGCGGGGACAGGGGTTTCACTGAAGCTTTCTTT.

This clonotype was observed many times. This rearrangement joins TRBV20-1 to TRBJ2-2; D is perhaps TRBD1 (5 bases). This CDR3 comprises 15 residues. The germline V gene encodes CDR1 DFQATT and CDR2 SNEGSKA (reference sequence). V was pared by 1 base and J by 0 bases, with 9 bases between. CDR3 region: CSARVTGSNTGELFF. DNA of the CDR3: TGCAGTGCTAGAGTAACAGGATCGAACACCGGGGAGCTGTTTTTT.

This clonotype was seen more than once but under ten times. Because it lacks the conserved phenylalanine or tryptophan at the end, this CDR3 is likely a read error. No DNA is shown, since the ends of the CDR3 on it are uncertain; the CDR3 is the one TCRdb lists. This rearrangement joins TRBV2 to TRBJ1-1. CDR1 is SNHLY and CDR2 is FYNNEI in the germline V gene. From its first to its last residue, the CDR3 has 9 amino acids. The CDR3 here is CASSEAPSS.